This T cell receptor beta chain comes out of a study of Tregs in tolerant kidney transplant recipients (dated by TCRdb to about 2019). Looking at the study overall: Before combined kidney and bone marrow transplantation, this study identified donor-specific regulatory T cells using TCRbeta sequencing and then followed those same cells after transplant. Overall study outcomes, separate from this receptor: The most biologically relevant and donor-specific TCRbeta repertoire appeared to be identified by expanding Tregs with activated donor B cells. The study was constrained by small patient numbers, and validation of the findings is required in larger populations and under other immunosuppression protocols. For some patients the PCR primers changed over time, which made it impossible to compare the samples from those patients at the nucleotide level. Donor-specific Treg expansion exceeded global Treg expansion in tolerant patients, suggesting antigen-driven rather than nonspecific expansion. Although technical replication error seemed to be minimal, the question of biological reproducibility was not addressed directly.

The sample's time point label is to be understood as: 6 months after combined kidney and bone marrow transplant. The transplants used related donors with nonmyeloablative bone marrow transplantation, and mixed chimerism in the human trials was transient. Thawed PBMCs were FACS-sorted into unstimulated Tregs (CD4+CD25+CD127-), CD4+ non-Tregs (CD4+CD25-), CD4 cells and CD8 cells. Patients were 4 combined kidney and bone marrow transplant recipients from the ITN036ST trial, and only these trial subjects had samples available. Healthy control blood was processed to PBMCs by Ficoll density gradient and cryopreserved, and patient PBMCs were collected before and after transplant. CDR1 and CDR2 were assigned from the germline V gene (reference sequence) as PRHDT and FYEKMQ. From the cysteine up to the phenylalanine, the CDR3 has a length of 14 residues. The 33 bases shown cover part of the CDR3, and their frame starts at base 1. Germline trimming amounts to 4 bases on V and 8 bases on J, with 9 as the count of junction bases outside the gene matches.

Genomic DNA was extracted from sorted cells with the QIAGEN DNeasy Blood and Tissue Kit for TCRbeta CDR3 sequencing. High-throughput TCRbeta CDR3 sequencing was carried out commercially through immunoSEQ, with PCR amplification with bias correction and internal controls included. Regarding the original processing steps: Unique productive TCRbeta sequences were defined by CDR3 nucleotide sequence where primers matched, otherwise by CDR3 amino acid sequence with Vbeta and Jbeta genes. To correct sorting error, sequences shared between sorted populations at a frequency ratio of 2:1 or less were removed; the rest were assigned to the higher population. Donor-reactive sequences were defined as at least 5-fold expanded in CFSE-low cells versus unstimulated cells, with frequency of at least 0.01% in CFSE-low cells. Repertoire divergence was quantified by Jensen-Shannon divergence calculated from the top 100 TCRbeta sequences ranked by frequency. For samples with multiple sequencing runs, sorting error was corrected separately for each run before the runs were pooled. The source is immuneACCESS, and TCRdb retained only in-frame sequences with V and J called. Part of the clones is not carried over; for the studies checked, unresolved V genes explain less than half of this, and the remainder is unexplained. Clone size and the V and J calls come from that table; the DNA yielded D and trimming. The sample's clone listing holds more than 11,000 clones. The ten largest clonotypes hold about 25% of the sample.

Details on this clone: There is no known antigen for this receptor. The read ends 3 residues before the CDR3 terminus; that terminus is restored from the germline J gene.

This TCR derives from a human patient who received a combined kidney and bone marrow transplant. After a transplant, some T cells may be the graft donor's own cells. Sequenced here: CD8+ T cells from blood (PBMCs), sampled 6 months after the transplant. The receptor chain draws on TRBV13 and TRBJ2-3, with 7 central nucleotides matching TRBD1. Partial CDR3 DNA: TGTGCCAGCAGCTCCCCCCTATCAGGGGGTACG. Its translation is CASSSPLSGGT. The whole CDR3 region reads CASSSPLSGGTQYF.